A single sample is the source of the 29 T cell receptor beta chains below, sequenced in a study of T cell responses to AZD1222 COVID-19 vaccine. Only in-frame clones appear in the TCRdb table, and some are missing; sequencing was by immunoSEQ multiplex PCR. The sample lists 70,000 or so clones; around 79% were seen once. Sequencing used peripheral blood, obtained on day 0 of MenACWY control vaccination. Every receptor here comes from an adult in good health.

The chain combines TRBV7-2 with TRBJ1-1, with D maybe TRBD1 (6 bases). V lost 3 bases to trimming and J lost 3 bases, with 8 bases between them. Per the germline V gene, CDR1 is SGHTA and CDR2 is FQGNSA. This CDR3 has 13 amino acids. CDR3 sequence reads: CASSFEGDTEAFF. In DNA, the CDR3 is TGTGCCAGCAGCTTCGAGGGGGACACTGAAGCTTTCTTT. Variable domain in full (rest from reference TRBV7-2 and TRBJ1-1): GAGVSQSPSNKVTEKGKDVELRCDPISGHTALYWYRQSLGQGLEFLIYFQGNSAPDKSGLPSDRFSAERTGGSVSTLTIQRTQQEDSAVYLCASSFEGDTEAFFGQGTRLTVV.

Here the CDR3 DNA reads TGTGCCAGCAGTTCTAGAACCGGGGAGCTGTTTTTT. It specifies CASSSRTGELFF. The rearrangement joins TRBV6-5 to TRBJ2-2; the D is unclear. The germline V gene has CDR1 MNHEY and CDR2 SVGAGI. The V end was cut by 4 bases, the J end by 5 bases, with 5 bases between. The CDR3 is 12 amino acids.

The V gene is TRBV2, the J gene TRBJ1-1; D not certain. This CDR3 spans 12 amino acids. The germline V gene has CDR1 SNHLY and CDR2 FYNNEI. Deletions cut 3 bases from V and 5 bases from J, with 7 bases between. The CDR3 coding sequence is TGTGCCAGCAGTGAGCCGGGGACTGAAGCTTTCTTT. This translates into CASSEPGTEAFF. Full variable domain (missing parts from reference TRBV2 and TRBJ1-1): EPEVTQTPSHQVTQMGQEVILRCVPISNHLYFYWYRQILGQKVEFLVSFYNNEISEKSEIFDDQFSVERPDGSNFTLKIRSTKLEDSAMYFCASSEPGTEAFFGQGTRLTVV.

The genes are TRBV12-3 or TRBV12-4 and TRBJ1-4; D may be TRBD1 (5 bases). Trimming took off 7 bases at V and 5 bases at J, with 8 bases between the two ends. The CDR3 consists of 12 residues. DNA of the CDR3: TGTGCCAGCATGAGACAGAATGAAAAACTGTTTTTT. This codes for CASMRQNEKLFF.

This clone was recorded only once. The CDR3 here is CASSSFGAGGNNEQFF. CDR3 DNA: TGTGCCAGCAGCTCCTTTGGAGCGGGGGGGAACAATGAGCAGTTCTTC. This chain links TRBV7-2 with TRBJ2-1; 10 nucleotides align to TRBD2. Germline CDR1 and CDR2: SGHTA and FQGNSA. The ends lost 4 bases at V and 5 bases at J; junction bases unmatched: 8. The length of the CDR3 is 16 residues.

The chain links TRBV28 to TRBJ2-1, with D possibly matching TRBD2 (5 bases). This CDR3 has 13 residues. Between the trimmed V and J ends, which lost 8 bases and 11 bases, there was a span of 19 bases. Germline-derived CDR1 and CDR2 are MDHEN and SYDVKM. CDR3 sequence: CASGVFPRGKQFF. In DNA form, the CDR3 reads TGTGCCAGCGGAGTCTTCCCCAGAGGGAAGCAGTTCTTC.

The chain uses TRBV15 and TRBJ2-7, with 7 nucleotides matching TRBD1. Germline assignment: CDR1 LNHNV and CDR2 YYDKDF (reference sequence). V shed 0 bases and J 7 bases; nucleotides not matched to a gene: 3. The CDR3 covers 13 residues. CDR3 region: CATSRDRGWEQYF. For the CDR3, the DNA is TGTGCCACCAGCAGAGACAGGGGGTGGGAGCAGTACTTC.

The chain links TRBV12-3 or TRBV12-4 to TRBJ1-6; 7 positions match TRBD1. This CDR3 has 12 residues. V shed 5 bases and J 14 bases; nucleotides not matched to a gene: 6. The CDR3 loop is CASSPTGVTLHF. CDR3 nucleotide sequence: TGTGCCAGCAGTCCTACAGGGGTTACCCTCCACTTT.

The chain employs TRBV11-2 and TRBJ2-1; D unclear. CDR3 length: 15 amino acids. The V gene lost 3 bases and the J gene lost 9 bases, with 18 bases spanning the gap. CDR1 is SGHAT and CDR2 is FQNNGV in the germline V gene. The CDR3 protein is CASSFKDPSWSEQFF. DNA for the CDR3: TGTGCCAGCAGCTTTAAGGACCCAAGTTGGAGTGAGCAGTTCTTC.

DNA of the CDR3: TGTGCCAGCAGCCGGGACTCCCCGAGCTCCTACAATGAGCAGTTCTTC. It codes for CASSRDSPSSYNEQFF. The J gene is TRBJ2-1, the V gene TRBV14; TRBD2 might be the D (6 bases). This CDR3 has 16 residues. Germline CDR1 is SGHDN and CDR2 is FVKESK. V gave up 4 bases and J gave up 0 bases, with 13 bases separating them.

Concerning this clone itself: Other DNA sequences in this specimen translate into the identical CDR3. The chain has TRBV19 and TRBJ1-3, with a possible D match to TRBD1 (5 bases). The germline V gene encodes CDR1 LNHDA and CDR2 SQIVND (reference sequence). V was trimmed by 7 bases and J by 0 bases, leaving 10 bases between them. The CDR3 covers 14 residues. The CDR3 DNA sequence: TGTGCCAGTACCCGGGGGGGCTCTGGAAACACCATATATTTT. This sequence encodes CASTRGGSGNTIYF.

This clone has a single count. This chain connects TRBV5-8 to TRBJ2-7; D is ambiguous. Germline V CDR1 and CDR2: SGHTS, YDEGEE. The germline V and J ends were trimmed by 6 bases and 2 bases, with 12 bases remaining between them. This CDR3 is built from 13 residues. The CDR3 region is CASNYKAPYEQYF. In DNA form, the CDR3 reads TGTGCCAGCAATTACAAGGCTCCCTACGAGCAGTACTTC.

The chain joins TRBV27 to TRBJ1-2; a possible D gene is TRBD1 (6 bases). CDR1 is MNHEY, CDR2 SMNVEV, per germline (reference sequence). CDR3 size: 14 residues. With 4 bases removed from V and 5 bases from J, the gap between germline ends came to 14 bases. The CDR3 nucleotides read TGTGCCAGCAGTTCCCAACAGGGTGGATATGGCTACACCTTC. Protein product: CASSSQQGGYGYTF.

The chain has TRBV5-6 and TRBJ1-3; 9 bases map to TRBD1. This CDR3 has 16 amino acids. With 1 base clipped from V and 6 bases from J, the junction kept 8 bases outside the gene matches. The germline CDR1 and CDR2 sequences are SGHDT and YYEEEE. CDR3 coding DNA: TGTGCCAGCAGCTTGATCGGGGGACAGGGTTCAAACACCATATATTTT. It codes for CASSLIGGQGSNTIYF.

The sample holds one count of this clone. V usage is TRBV20-1 and J usage is TRBJ2-7; D uncertain. CDR1 DFQATT and CDR2 SNEGSKA come from the germline V gene (reference sequence). V lost 3 bases to trimming and J lost 3 bases, with 6 bases between them. The CDR3 sequence is 11 residues long. The CDR3 DNA is TGCAGTGCTAGTGGGGACTACGAGCAGTACTTC. Translating it yields CSASGDYEQYF.

The chain employs TRBV2 and TRBJ1-5, with TRBD1 matching over 7 bases. The CDR3 has 15 amino acids. Looked up from germline, CDR1 is SNHLY and CDR2 is FYNNEI. Trimming removed 6 bases from V and 7 bases from J; junction bases left unmatched: 12. The CDR3 region has the DNA TGTGCCAGCAGGGCCGGGACAGTGCAGGGGCAGCCCCAGCATTTT. Translated: CASRAGTVQGQPQHF.

The chain has TRBV28 and TRBJ1-4; D perhaps matches TRBD1 (5 bases). The CDR3 length is 14 residues. Trimming left V 6 bases short and J 8 bases short, with 16 bases between. Per germline, CDR1 MDHEN and CDR2 SYDVKM. CDR3 protein: CASSVGTLAEKLFF. The CDR3, as DNA: TGTGCCAGCAGCGTTGGGACCTTGGCGGAAAAACTGTTTTTT.

A remark on this clone: The identical CDR3 is also encoded by other nucleotide sequences in the sample. V is TRBV18 and J is TRBJ2-2; TRBD1 might be the D (5 bases). The CDR3 consists of 14 residues. The V end was cut by 4 bases, the J end by 2 bases, with 8 bases between. Germline V gene lookup returns CDR1 KGHSH and CDR2 LQKENI. As DNA, the CDR3 is TGTGCCAGCTCACTTGACAGAAACACCGGGGAGCTGTTTTTT. Amino acid sequence: CASSLDRNTGELFF. The full variable domain, rest sourced from reference TRBV18 and TRBJ2-2, is NAGVMQNPRHLVRRRGQEARLRCSPMKGHSHVYWYRQLPEEGLKFMVYLQKENIIDESGMPKERFSAEFPKEGPSILRIQQVVRGDSAAYFCASSLDRNTGELFFGEGSRLTVL.

This rearrangement joins TRBV9 to TRBJ2-3; D may be TRBD2 (5 bases). Germline-derived CDR1 and CDR2 are SGDLS and YYNGEE. The CDR3 consists of 15 residues. V was clipped by 0 bases and J by 1 base, with 9 bases between them. The CDR3 sequence: CASSVGSGGTDTQYF. The CDR3 region has the DNA TGTGCCAGCAGCGTAGGCAGCGGCGGCACAGATACGCAGTATTTT.

The CDR3 DNA reads as TGTGCCAGCAGCTTAGGGGCTAGCGGGAGTAGTGAGCAGTTCTTC. It encodes CASSLGASGSSEQFF. V gene TRBV7-6 combines with J gene TRBJ2-1; 10 bases line up with TRBD2. V lost 1 base to trimming and J lost 9 bases; unmatched junction nucleotides: 6. The CDR3 spans 15 residues. From germline, CDR1 is SGHVS and CDR2 FNYEAQ.

J is TRBJ2-1 and V is TRBV7-9, with 15 nucleotides matching TRBD2. The V segment lost 4 bases and the J segment 2 bases; nucleotides outside the gene matches: 9. Germline V gene sequence: CDR1 SEHNR, CDR2 FQNEAQ (reference sequence). CDR3 length equals 19 residues. As DNA, the CDR3 is TGTGCCAGCAGCTCCTCCGGGACTAGCGGGGGGATCACCTACAATGAGCAGTTCTTC. Translation gives CASSSSGTSGGITYNEQFF.

The V gene is TRBV28, the J gene TRBJ2-5, with 11 bases aligning to TRBD1. The CDR3 is 15 residues long. V dropped 4 bases and J dropped 4; count of bases not matched to a gene: 5. The V gene's germline CDR1 is MDHEN and CDR2 SYDVKM. CDR3: CASSSGTGGRETQYF. The CDR3 nucleotides are TGTGCCAGCAGTTCTGGGACAGGGGGACGAGAGACCCAGTACTTC.

The rearrangement uses TRBV6-6 and TRBJ1-3; D is undetermined. CDR1 is MNHNY, CDR2 SVGAGI, per germline (reference sequence). This CDR3 is 15 amino acids long. With 5 bases removed from V and 0 bases from J, the gap between germline ends came to 11 bases. CDR3 amino acids: CASSPPGSSGNTIYF. The CDR3, as DNA: TGTGCCAGCAGTCCCCCGGGAAGCTCTGGAAACACCATATATTTT.

V usage is TRBV6-6 and J usage is TRBJ2-3; possible D gene TRBD1, 5 bases. The CDR3 is 15 amino acids. V was cut by 0 bases and J by 6 bases, with 13 bases left in between. The germline V gene has CDR1 MNHNY and CDR2 SVGAGI (reference sequence). The CDR3 DNA sequence: TGTGCCAGCAGTTACTCGCCCACAGGATACGATACGCAGTATTTT. It translates to CASSYSPTGYDTQYF.

The chain links TRBV6-5 to TRBJ1-5, with D perhaps matching TRBD1 (6 bases). V was clipped by 6 bases and J by 6 bases, with 15 bases between them. The CDR3 is 14 amino acids. Germline assignment: CDR1 MNHEY and CDR2 SVGAGI. CDR3 sequence: CASRDGGGFQPQHF. The CDR3 coding sequence is TGTGCCAGCAGAGATGGGGGCGGATTTCAGCCCCAGCATTTT.

The rearrangement joins TRBV5-6 to TRBJ2-1, with D uncertain. V lost 0 bases and J 7 bases, leaving 8 bases between the germline ends. The CDR3 covers 13 residues. Germline assignment: CDR1 SGHDT and CDR2 YYEEEE. CDR3 sequence: CASSLAGGNEQFF. The CDR3 nucleotides read TGTGCCAGCAGCTTGGCCGGTGGAAATGAGCAGTTCTTC.

This chain links TRBV6-5 with TRBJ2-2; the D is unclear. The germline V gene encodes CDR1 MNHEY and CDR2 SVGAGI. The CDR3 spans 13 residues. Trimming pared 5 bases from V and 4 bases from J, leaving 8 bases between. The CDR3 DNA is TGTGCCAGCAGTCCGATTGGCACCGGGGAGCTGTTTTTT. This sequence encodes CASSPIGTGELFF.

V gene TRBV7-6 combines with J gene TRBJ1-1; 7 positions match TRBD1. V shed 6 bases, J shed 4 bases, and the junction held 5 bases outside the gene matches. CDR1 and CDR2 (germline): SGHVS, FNYEAQ. The CDR3 sequence is 13 residues long. This chain's CDR3 is CASSKGASTEAFF. The DNA of the CDR3 is TGTGCCAGCAGTAAGGGGGCCTCCACTGAAGCTTTCTTT.

This clone has a count of ten or more. The gene calls are TRBV7-8 and TRBJ1-1; D uncertain. V was shortened by 5 bases and J by 1 base, with 14 bases between the two germline ends. The CDR3 is 15 residues long. Germline V gives CDR1 SGHVS, CDR2 FQNEAQ. The CDR3 reads CASSPTIAQNTEAFF. The DNA of the CDR3 is TGTGCCAGCAGCCCCACCATAGCTCAGAACACTGAAGCTTTCTTT.